This T cell receptor (beta chain) comes out of a study of CD8 T cells in ankylosing spondylitis. General observations from the study: Peripheral blood held disease-linked clones only at relatively low frequency, and these were CD8+. There was reportedly significant enrichment of clones that were disease-linked in matched ankylosing spondylitis synovial fluid. What seemed typical of ankylosing spondylitis blood was a TCR beta motif built from several highly homologous variants.

The CDR3 contains 15 residues. J gave up 0 bases and V 3 bases, and 3 bases lay outside the gene matches. In regard to this clonotype: Its target is unknown.

Researchers built TCR beta libraries using quantitative 5'-RACE with molecular barcodes. From the 5' RACE reads, TCRdb called clonotypes with MiXCR, one entry per CDR3 protein. The sample carries roughly 370,000 distinct CDR3 sequences, around 20% recorded once. Sequences were obtained from blood, either unsorted or a sorted T cell fraction (not recorded which). The chain employs TRBV12-3 or TRBV12-4 and TRBJ2-7; 9 nucleotides line up with TRBD2. The sequence derives from a male donor with ankylosing spondylitis. The CDR3 protein is CASSLGTSRSYEQYF. For the CDR3, the DNA is TGTGCCAGCAGTTTGGGGACTAGCCGCTCCTACGAGCAGTACTTC.